These T cell receptor beta chains were read from a single sample in a study of beta chain features in type 1 diabetes. Data came from immunoSEQ multiplex PCR; TCRdb stores just in-frame clones and leaves some out. The repertoire holds under 200,000 clones, with around 8.4% as singletons. Sequencing was performed on central memory CD4+ T cells from blood. These receptors originate from a woman younger than 30 with type 1 diabetes. The CDR3 runs from the conserved cysteine through the conserved F or W. A D gene is named only where the DNA matches it firmly. The listing skips clone size in some rows; elsewhere it reads once, few, many or a size class.

>few|-|TRBJ2-6|15|TRBV7-9
TGTGCCAGCAGCCTTGGACAGCCTGGGGCCAACGTCCTGACTTTC
CASSLGQPGANVLTF
>few|-|TRBJ2-7|16|TRBV5-1
TGCGCCAGCAGCTTGGCGGAGGTAGCGAACTCCTACGAGCAGTACTTC
CASSLAEVANSYEQYF
>-|-|TRBJ2-5|14|TRBV4-3
TGCGCCAGCAGCCAAGATTATAGACAAGAGACCCAGTACTTC
CASSQDYRQETQYF
>-|TRBD2|TRBJ2-3|16|TRBV7-2
TGTGCCAGCAGCTTAGCTGCGGGAGGGCCAGCAGATACGCAGTATTTT
CASSLAAGGPADTQYF
>-|-|TRBJ2-7|14|TRBV7-9
TGTGCCAGCAGCTTTGGGCAGGGCCACTACGAGCAGTACTTC
CASSFGQGHYEQYF
>-|-|TRBJ2-5|15|TRBV21-1
TGTGCCAGCAGCCCTCTCGGACAGTCTAGGGAGACCCAGTACTTC
CASSPLGQSRETQYF
>-|-|TRBJ1-5|14|TRBV7-8
TGTGCCAGCAGCTTAGAGGGGTTCAATCAGCCCCAGCATTTT
CASSLEGFNQPQHF
>-|-|TRBJ2-2|14|TRBV2
TGTGCCAAAGGAGGGGCAGGGAACACCGGGGAGCTGTTTTTT
CAKGGAGNTGELFF
>-|-|TRBJ1-2|14|TRBV18
TGTGCCAGCTCTACGGACGGGGTTGGCTATGGCTACACCTTC
CASSTDGVGYGYTF
>-|-|TRBJ1-2|14|TRBV29-1
TGCAGCGTAGCCGGGACAACTACCCTACGTAAGGACACCTTC
CSVAGTTTLRKDTF
>-|TRBD1|TRBJ1-2|15|TRBV6-5
TGTGCCAGCAGTTCCGGACAGGGGGCGGACTATGGCTACACCTTC
CASSSGQGADYGYTF
>many|-|TRBJ2-3|13|TRBV11-2
TGTGCCAGCTGCCGGGGGGCGGTAGATACGCAGTATTTT
CASCRGAVDTQYF
>few|-|TRBJ2-7|16|TRBV9
TGTGCCAGCGCCCCCAGGGGGGCCCTCCCTGGAGACGAGCAGTACTTC
CASAPRGALPGDEQYF
>few|-|TRBJ1-5|19|TRBV23-1
TGCGCCAGCACTCCCTCCCGGACAAGGGTAGGCATTAGCAATCAGCCCCAGCATTTT
CASTPSRTRVGISNQPQHF
>few|TRBD2|TRBJ2-2|14|TRBV5-1
TGCGCCAGCAGCTTGGGGACTAGCGGCGGGGAGCTGTTTTTT
CASSLGTSGGELFF
>-|-|TRBJ2-3|18|TRBV4-3
TGCGCCAGCAGCCCCCGTCCCGTGGGGGACGGGAGATCAGATACGCAGTATTTT
CASSPRPVGDGRSDTQYF
>-|-|TRBJ2-6|16|TRBV19
TGTGCCAGTAGTGACAGGTCGAACTCTGGGGCCAACGTCCTGACTTTC
CASSDRSNSGANVLTF
>-|TRBD1|TRBJ2-7|14|TRBV28
TGTGCCACCGAGGGACAGGGGGAGTCCTACGAGCAGTACTTC
CATEGQGESYEQYF
>few|-|TRBJ1-5|14|TRBV23-1
TGCGCCAGCAGTCCTTTACGGGACAATCAGCCCCAGCATTTT
CASSPLRDNQPQHF
>few|-|TRBJ1-1|14|TRBV10-3
TGTGCCATCAGTGACTCGACAGTAAACACTGAAGCTTTCTTT
CAISDSTVNTEAFF
>-|-|TRBJ2-7|17|TRBV7-2
TGTGCCAGCAGCTTCGGACTTTCTGATATGCAGTTCTACGAGCAGTACTTC
CASSFGLSDMQFYEQYF
>many|TRBD1|TRBJ1-4|12|TRBV2
TGTGCCAGCCGGACAGGAAGGGAAAAACTGTTTTTT
CASRTGREKLFF
>many|TRBD2|TRBJ2-7|17|TRBV7-2
TGTGCCAGCAGCTTAGGCCCCTACCCGGGACTAGCCTACGAGCAGTACTTC
CASSLGPYPGLAYEQYF
>few|TRBD1|TRBJ1-4|15|TRBV27
TGTGCCAGCAGTTTCTACCAGGGGGGAAATGAAAAACTGTTTTTT
CASSFYQGGNEKLFF
>-|TRBD2|TRBJ2-5|13|TRBV5-1
TGCGCCAGCAGCCAACCGGGGGGGGAGACCCAGTACTTC
CASSQPGGETQYF
>few|TRBD1|TRBJ2-7|15|TRBV5-1
TGCGCCAGCAGAGGGTCCGGGACAGGCCCCTACGAGCAGTACTTC
CASRGSGTGPYEQYF
>once|-|TRBJ1-2|13|TRBV6-1
TGTGCCAGCAGGAATACAGCTAACTATGGCTACACCTTC
CASRNTANYGYTF
>-|-|TRBJ2-2|12|TRBV14
TGTGCCAGCAGCAGGGGTCCCGGGGAGCTGTTTTTT
CASSRGPGELFF
>many|-|TRBJ2-2|15|TRBV4-2
TGTGCCAGCAGCCAAGCCGTCGGCCAGGTCGGGGAGCTGTTTTTT
CASSQAVGQVGELFF
>few|-|TRBJ2-7|12|TRBV10-3
TGTGCCATCAAAGACAGCTCCTACGAGCAGTACTTC
CAIKDSSYEQYF
>-|TRBD2|TRBJ2-2|13|TRBV5-1
TGCGCCAGCAGCTTCGGGAGGTCCGGGGAGCTGTTTTTT
CASSFGRSGELFF
>-|-|TRBJ1-3|13|TRBV10-3
TGTGCCATCAGGCACGGACAGGGAAACACCATATATTTT
CAIRHGQGNTIYF
>-|TRBD1|TRBJ1-1|15|TRBV19
TGTGCCAGTACTGTTTGGGGACAGGGAAATGCTGAAGCTTTCTTT
CASTVWGQGNAEAFF
>-|-|TRBJ1-6|16|TRBV23-1
TGCGCCAGCAGTCAATCCCCGTACAGGTCAGGTTCACCCCTCCACTTT
CASSQSPYRSGSPLHF
>-|TRBD1|TRBJ1-4|15|TRBV7-2
TGTGCCAGCAGCTTTGGAGGCGACAGGGGTGAAAAACTGTTTTTT
CASSFGGDRGEKLFF
>-|TRBD2|TRBJ2-7|14|TRBV15
TGTGCCACCAGCAGCACTAGCGACTCCTACGAGCAGTACTTC
CATSSTSDSYEQYF
>few|-|TRBJ2-1|14|TRBV7-2
TGTGCCAGCGGATCCCAACTAGGATTGGATGAGCAGTTCTTC
CASGSQLGLDEQFF
>few|TRBD1|TRBJ1-1|16|TRBV4-3
TGCGCCAGCAGCCAAACAATTAACAGGGGGGGCACTGAAGCTTTCTTT
CASSQTINRGGTEAFF
>-|-|TRBJ2-3|15|TRBV2
TGTGCCAGCACGGGCGGTGGCGGGTCAGGAGATACGCAGTATTTT
CASTGGGGSGDTQYF
>few|TRBD2|TRBJ2-3|19|TRBV7-8
TGTGCCAGCAGCTTACCTGGCCTAGGCCTAGCGGGGTACACAGATACGCAGTATTTT
CASSLPGLGLAGYTDTQYF
>few|-|TRBJ1-2|14|TRBV18
TGTGCCAGCTCACCACCAGGAGAGAACTATGGCTACACCTTC
CASSPPGENYGYTF
>few|TRBD2|TRBJ2-2|15|TRBV29-1
TGCAGCGCCGCGAGGGGAGCGGGAGGAACCGGGGAGCTGTTTTTT
CSAARGAGGTGELFF
>-|-|TRBJ2-7|12|TRBV6-6
TGTGCCAGCAGACCCACTGAACGGGAGCAGTACTTC
CASRPTEREQYF